The source of this T cell receptor beta chain is a study of long-term antiretroviral therapy in people with HIV. Study in general: Collection dates of the earliest samples fall about a decade before the 2015 immediate-ART recommendation. Study outcomes and limitations: Records did not include ART adherence, viral resistance or therapy changes. Patients on ART gained diversity, which nonetheless stayed below transplant donor controls.

Points on this clone: The antigen remains undetermined.

In germline, CDR1 is MDHEN, CDR2 SYDVKM. The V end lost 5 bases, the J end lost 0 bases, and 8 bases lay between the germline ends. This CDR3 has 14 residues. The immunoSEQ assay was v3.0, run at survey level. Measured with immunoSEQ multiplex PCR; TCRdb has only the in-frame clones, and not every one. The sample holds 20,000 to 25,000 clones, about four fifths seen once. The chain couples TRBV28 to TRBJ1-5; D remains ambiguous. The clonotype was recovered from a man in his forties or fifties with HIV. The starting material was unsorted PBMCs, obtained 0.5 years before starting antiretroviral therapy. The CDR3 region is CASSRTDSNQPQHF. The CDR3 nucleotides read TGTGCCAGCAGTCGGACGGATAGCAATCAGCCCCAGCATTTT.